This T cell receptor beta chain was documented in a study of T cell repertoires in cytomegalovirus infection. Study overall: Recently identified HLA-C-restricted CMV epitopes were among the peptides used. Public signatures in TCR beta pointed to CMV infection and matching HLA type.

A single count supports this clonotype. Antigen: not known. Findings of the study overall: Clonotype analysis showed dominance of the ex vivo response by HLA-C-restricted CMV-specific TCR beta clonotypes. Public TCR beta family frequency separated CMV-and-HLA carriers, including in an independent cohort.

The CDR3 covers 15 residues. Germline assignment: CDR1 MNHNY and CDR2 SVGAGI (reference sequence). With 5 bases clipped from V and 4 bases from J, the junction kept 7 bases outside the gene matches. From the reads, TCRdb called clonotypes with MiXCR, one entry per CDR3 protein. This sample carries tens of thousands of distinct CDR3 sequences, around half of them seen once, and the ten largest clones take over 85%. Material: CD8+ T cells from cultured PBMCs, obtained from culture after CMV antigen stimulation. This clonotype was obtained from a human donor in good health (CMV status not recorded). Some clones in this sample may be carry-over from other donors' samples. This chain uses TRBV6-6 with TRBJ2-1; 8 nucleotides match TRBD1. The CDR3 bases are TGTGCCAGCAGTGACCGGGACAGGAGATACAATGAGCAGTTCTTC. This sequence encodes CASSDRDRRYNEQFF.